The rows below give T cell receptor beta chains drawn from one sample of a study of blood T cell repertoires in COVID-19. Libraries were prepared by immunoSEQ multiplex PCR; TCRdb keeps only in-frame clonotypes and omits some of them. Of approximately 33,000 clones in the sample, 80% to 90% were seen once. The sequencing sample was made of peripheral blood. The receptor set was obtained from a man in his 70s with acute or convalescent COVID-19. CDR3s include the opening cysteine and the closing phenylalanine or tryptophan. D genes are given only for firm matches. Not all rows give a size; the values are once, few, many and, for expanded clones, a class.

.	TRBV6-2/TRBV6-3	once	TRBJ2-3	TGTGCCAGCAGTTTCCCGGCGGTAGGCACAGATACGCAGTATTTT	CASSFPAVGTDTQYF
TRBD1	TRBV2	.	TRBJ1-2	TGTGCCAGCAGTGACCAGGGGGGAGCTAACTATGGCTACACCTTC	CASSDQGGANYGYTF
.	TRBV5-1	.	TRBJ2-1	TGCGCCAGCAGCCCCCTGGGGGGTGCGGTATCGAATGAGCAGTTCTTC	CASSPLGGAVSNEQFF
.	TRBV3-1/TRBV3-2	.	TRBJ1-2	TGTGCCAGCAGCCTGGGGGGGTTCAACTATGGCTACACCTTC	CASSLGGFNYGYTF
TRBD2	TRBV7-2	once	TRBJ2-7	TGTGCCAGCAGGCCGGGACTAGCAGTTTACGAGCAGTACTTC	CASRPGLAVYEQYF
.	TRBV11-2	.	TRBJ1-1	TGTGCCAGCAGCTTAGGGGGCCCCCTTGCTTTCTTT	CASSLGGPLAFF
.	TRBV10-3	.	TRBJ2-1	TGTGCCATCAGGAATCGGGGGAATTCACAGGAGCAGTTCTTC	CAIRNRGNSQEQFF
TRBD1	TRBV29-1	.	TRBJ1-4	TGCAGCGTTGAAGTAATCGGGACAGACCAGGCCGCGGGTGAAAAACTGTTTTTT	CSVEVIGTDQAAGEKLFF
.	TRBV7-3	.	TRBJ1-1	TGTGCCAGCAGCTCCCTGGGAGGGGACACTGAAGCTTTCTTT	CASSSLGGDTEAFF
.	TRBV6-1	few	TRBJ2-1	TGTGCCAGCAGTGAAACCGGGAGAGGGGAACAGTTCTTC	CASSETGRGEQFF
.	TRBV14	.	TRBJ2-1	TGTGCCAGCAGCCAAGGACTAATCTATGAGCAGTTCTTC	CASSQGLIYEQFF
TRBD1	TRBV5-1	.	TRBJ2-1	TGCGCCAGCAGCTTTCTGGGACAGTACAATGAGCAGTTCTTC	CASSFLGQYNEQFF
TRBD2	TRBV9	.	TRBJ2-5	TGTGCCACCAGCGGCGGGGGGGGGCCCCAAGAGACCCAGTACTTC	CATSGGGGPQETQYF
.	TRBV13	few	TRBJ1-6	TGTGCCAGCAGCTTAGGGACACATAATAATTCACCCCTCCACTTT	CASSLGTHNNSPLHF
TRBD2	TRBV28	.	TRBJ2-7	TGTGCCAGCACCGATTCTAGCGGGAGGGCCAAACAGTACTTC	CASTDSSGRAKQYF
TRBD1	TRBV7-2	.	TRBJ1-6	TGTGCCAGCAGCCAAAGACGTGCGCAAGACAGGGGGCTAACACCCCTCCACTTT	CASSQRRAQDRGLTPLHF
TRBD2	TRBV10-1	.	TRBJ2-2	TGCGCCAGCAGTGAGGGGGTAGCGGGCCTAAACACCGGGGAGCTGTTTTTT	CASSEGVAGLNTGELFF
.	TRBV11-3	once	TRBJ2-2	TGTGCCAGCAGCTTTGAGTGGGGGGAGCTGTTTTTT	CASSFEWGELFF
.	TRBV2	.	TRBJ2-3	TGTGCCATCCTCGGGAACCCAGATACGCAGTATTTT	CAILGNPDTQYF
TRBD1	TRBV6-6	.	TRBJ2-5	TGTGCCAGCAGTTACTTACGGACAGGGGGTGAAGAGACCCAGTACTTC	CASSYLRTGGEETQYF
.	TRBV28	.	TRBJ1-2	TGTGCCAGCACCCGGTCGGGGGGCCCGGACTATGGCTACACCTTC	CASTRSGGPDYGYTF
.	TRBV2	.	TRBJ2-5	TGTGCCAGCAGTCCTTGGACAGTAGAAGAGACCCAGTACTTC	CASSPWTVEETQYF
TRBD1	TRBV28	.	TRBJ2-3	TGTGCCAGCAGTGTTCCTCCAGGGGGAGCGCAGTATTTT	CASSVPPGGAQYF
.	TRBV5-1	.	TRBJ2-1	TGCGCCAGCGACGTGGAGGTCCCCGGGTTGAATGAGCAGTTCTTC	CASDVEVPGLNEQFF
.	TRBV7-3	.	TRBJ2-3	TGTGCCAGCAGCTTTCAGGGGCCGGATACGCAGTATTTT	CASSFQGPDTQYF
TRBD1	TRBV5-8	.	TRBJ1-6	TGTGCCAGCAGCTGGACCGGGACAGATAATTCACCCCTCCACTTT	CASSWTGTDNSPLHF
.	TRBV28	.	TRBJ2-3	TGTGCCAGCAGTCTGGGCGAAACAGATACGCAGTATTTT	CASSLGETDTQYF
.	TRBV4-3	.	TRBJ2-3	TGCGCCAGCAGCCTCGAACCAGGGGGCACAGATACGCAGTATTTT	CASSLEPGGTDTQYF
TRBD1	TRBV19	.	TRBJ1-5	TGTGCCAGTAGTATGTCCAGGGGGGTTCGCAATCAGCCCCAGCATTTT	CASSMSRGVRNQPQHF
TRBD2	TRBV7-8	.	TRBJ2-1	TGTGCCAGCAGCCGAGATCTAGCGGGAGGGCGCAACAATGAGCAGTTCTTC	CASSRDLAGGRNNEQFF
.	TRBV6-6	.	TRBJ1-1	TGTGCCAGCAGTTACTCGAGTACGGTGACTGAAGCTTTCTTT	CASSYSSTVTEAFF
.	TRBV7-2	.	TRBJ1-1	TGTGCCAGCAGCTTAGGGCCGATGAACACTGAAGCTTTCTTT	CASSLGPMNTEAFF
.	TRBV6-5	.	TRBJ1-6	TGTGCCAGCAGTTACGAACGGGGACCCCTCCACTTT	CASSYERGPLHF
.	TRBV5-5	.	TRBJ2-7	TGTGCCAGCAGCCTGGGAGCGGAATCCTACGAGCAGTACTTC	CASSLGAESYEQYF
.	TRBV11-2	once	TRBJ1-1	TGTGCCAGCAGCTTAGGGGCTATAGTGAACACTGAAGCTTTCTTT	CASSLGAIVNTEAFF
.	TRBV2	.	TRBJ1-6	TGTGCCAGCAGCTTTGTTGGAGGTATCTATTCACCCCTCCACTTT	CASSFVGGIYSPLHF
TRBD1	TRBV9	.	TRBJ1-1	TGTGCCAGCAGCGTACAGGGACAGGGGAACACTGAAGCTTTCTTT	CASSVQGQGNTEAFF
TRBD1	TRBV7-6	.	TRBJ1-2	TGTGCCAGCAGCGCAACCGGGACAGAGAGCTACACCTTC	CASSATGTESYTF
TRBD1	TRBV7-2	.	TRBJ1-2	TGTGCCAGCAGCTTAGGGGGCAGGGGGAGCGATGGCTACACCTTC	CASSLGGRGSDGYTF
.	TRBV29-1	.	TRBJ1-1	TGCAGCGGACTTGCGGACTTGAACACTGAAGCTTTCTTT	CSGLADLNTEAFF
.	TRBV27	.	TRBJ1-1	TGTGCCAGCAGTTATCAGGGGAATGGGATGAACACTGAAGCTTTCTTT	CASSYQGNGMNTEAFF
TRBD2	TRBV19	.	TRBJ2-2	TGTGCCAGCTTACTTACGGGACTAGCGGGAGGGCGCGGCACCGGGGAGCTGTTTTTT	CASLLTGLAGGRGTGELFF
TRBD1	TRBV5-1	once	TRBJ2-7	TGCGCCAGCAGGCAGGAGCAGGGGGCGACGGGCGAGCAGTACTTC	CASRQEQGATGEQYF
TRBD2	TRBV24-1	.	TRBJ2-1	TGTGCCACCAGTGACCGGACTAGCGGGAGGAAAGCCTACAATGAGCAGTTCTTC	CATSDRTSGRKAYNEQFF
TRBD1	TRBV5-5	.	TRBJ2-1	TGTGCCAGCAGCCCCGAGGCAGGGGGCTGGAATGAGCAGTTCTTC	CASSPEAGGWNEQFF
.	TRBV6-6	.	TRBJ1-3	TGTGCCAGCAGTTGGAGTGATGGGTCTGGAAACACCATATATTTT	CASSWSDGSGNTIYF
TRBD1	TRBV2	.	TRBJ2-6	TGTGCCAGCAGGTCCGGGACAGGGGTAGCTGGGGCCAACGTCCTGACTTTC	CASRSGTGVAGANVLTF
TRBD2	TRBV11-2	.	TRBJ2-7	TGTGCCAGCAGCTTAGATCACGGACTAGCCCACGAGCAGTACTTC	CASSLDHGLAHEQYF
TRBD1	TRBV7-2	.	TRBJ2-6	TGTGCCAGCAGCGACAGGGTCTCTGGGGCCAACGTCCTGACTTTC	CASSDRVSGANVLTF
.	TRBV7-6	.	TRBJ2-1	TGTGCCAGCAGCCCGGAGGCGGCAGCCCTTTACAATGAGCAGTTCTTC	CASSPEAAALYNEQFF
TRBD2	TRBV3-1/TRBV3-2	.	TRBJ2-7	TGTGCCAGCAGCCATACCCGGACTAGCGGGAGTAGTACGCTTTATTATACTAGCTCCTACGAGCAGTACTTC	CASSHTRTSGSSTLYYTSSYEQYF
.	TRBV3-1/TRBV3-2	.	TRBJ1-1	TGTGCCACCTTACGGAGAGTACTAAACACTGAAGCTTTCTTT	CATLRRVLNTEAFF
.	TRBV28	.	TRBJ1-1	TGTGCCAGCAGTTACCAGGACACTGAAGCTTTCTTT	CASSYQDTEAFF
TRBD1	TRBV29-1	few	TRBJ1-2	TGCAGCGTCAAAAGGACAGGGGGCCTTAACTATGGCTACACCTTC	CSVKRTGGLNYGYTF
.	TRBV5-4	.	TRBJ1-1	TGTGCCAGCAGCTTGCCAGGGAACACTGAAGCTTTCTTT	CASSLPGNTEAFF